The present entry profiles one T cell receptor (beta chain) with its context. Its target is not known. The germline gives CDR1 MNHEY, CDR2 SMNVEV (reference sequence). There are 17 residues in the CDR3. The germline V and J ends were trimmed by 0 bases and 9 bases, with 18 bases remaining between them. PCR was performed using 60 Vbeta and 13 Jbeta primers. TCRdb's copy holds only in-frame clones and misses some; the assay was immunoSEQ multiplex PCR. The sample has 210,000 or so clones, around 80% seen once. The record originates from a study of cytomegalovirus exposure and HLA in healthy donors. Study-level findings and limits: Looking again later, the authors saw that most CMV-associated TCR beta chains seemed HLA-restricted. Rare TCR sequences predominated, though certain public TCRs were found in many donors.

This clonotype was sampled from a girl aged 2-10 years in good health and CMV-seronegative. The V gene is TRBV27, the J gene TRBJ1-6; D gene uncertain. Sequencing was done on a sample of PBMCs. CDR3 nucleotides: TGTGCCAGCAGTTTATCCCCTCCGATGGGCCGGGGTTCACCCCTCCACTTT. It translates to CASSLSPPMGRGSPLHF.